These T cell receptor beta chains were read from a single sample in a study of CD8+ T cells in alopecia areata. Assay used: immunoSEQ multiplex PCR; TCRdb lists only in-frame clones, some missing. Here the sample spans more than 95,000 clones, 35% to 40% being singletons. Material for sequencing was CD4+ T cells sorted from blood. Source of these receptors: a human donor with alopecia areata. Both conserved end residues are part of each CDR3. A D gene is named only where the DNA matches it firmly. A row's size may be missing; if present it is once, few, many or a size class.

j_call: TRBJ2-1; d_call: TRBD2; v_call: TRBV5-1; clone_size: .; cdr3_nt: TGCGCCAGCAGCTTGTTTATGCAGGGGGCTACCAGCGGGAGGGCCGGTAAGGAGCAGTTCTTC; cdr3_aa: CASSLFMQGATSGRAGKEQFF
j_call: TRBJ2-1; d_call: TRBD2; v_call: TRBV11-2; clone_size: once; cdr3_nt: TGTGCCAGCAGCCAGGCGGGGGGACTAGTCCATGAGCAGTTCTTC; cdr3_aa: CASSQAGGLVHEQFF
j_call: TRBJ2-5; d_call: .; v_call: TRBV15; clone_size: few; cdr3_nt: TGTGCCACCAGCATGGGACCCAGCCAAGAGACCCAGTACTTC; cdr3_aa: CATSMGPSQETQYF
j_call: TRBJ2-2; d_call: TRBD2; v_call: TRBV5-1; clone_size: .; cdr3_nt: TGCGCCAGCAGCCCGGCCCCAGCGGGGAACGCCGGGGAGCTGTTTTTT; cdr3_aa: CASSPAPAGNAGELFF
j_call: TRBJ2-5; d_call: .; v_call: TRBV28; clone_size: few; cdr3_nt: TGTGCCAGCACTGCTAGTTGGGAGACCCAGTACTTC; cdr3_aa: CASTASWETQYF
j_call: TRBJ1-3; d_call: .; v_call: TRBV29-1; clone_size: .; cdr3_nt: TGCAGCGGTACACAGAGCTCTGGAAACACCATATATTTT; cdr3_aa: CSGTQSSGNTIYF
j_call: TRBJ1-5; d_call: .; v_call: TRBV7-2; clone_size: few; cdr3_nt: TGTGCCAGCAGCTTAGGCCAGAATCAGCCCCAGCATTTT; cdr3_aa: CASSLGQNQPQHF
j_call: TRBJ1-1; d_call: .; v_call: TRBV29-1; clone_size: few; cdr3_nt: TGCAGCGTTGTGCGGAACACTGAAGCTTTCTTT; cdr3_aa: CSVVRNTEAFF
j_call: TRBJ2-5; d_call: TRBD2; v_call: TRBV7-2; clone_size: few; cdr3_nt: TGTGCCAGCAGCCCCGTTCTAAAACTAGCGGGAGGCCAAGAGACCCAGTACTTC; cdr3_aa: CASSPVLKLAGGQETQYF
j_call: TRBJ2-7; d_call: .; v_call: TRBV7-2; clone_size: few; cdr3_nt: TGTGCCAGCAGCTTAGGGACGCCCCTCGAGCAGTACTTC; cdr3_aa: CASSLGTPLEQYF
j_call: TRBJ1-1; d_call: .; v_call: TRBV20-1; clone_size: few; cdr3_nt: TGCAGTGCTACACAATACGCTGAAGCTTTCTTT; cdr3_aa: CSATQYAEAFF
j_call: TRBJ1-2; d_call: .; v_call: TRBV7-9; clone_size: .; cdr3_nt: TGTGCCAGCAGTGGCCCCGGCACTGGCTACACCTTC; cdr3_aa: CASSGPGTGYTF
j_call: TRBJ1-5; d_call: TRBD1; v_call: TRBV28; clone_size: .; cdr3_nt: TGTGCCATCCTGGGACAGAACAATCAGCCCCAGCATTTT; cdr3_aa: CAILGQNNQPQHF
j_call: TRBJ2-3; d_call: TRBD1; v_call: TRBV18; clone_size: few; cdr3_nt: TGTGCCAGCTCAACCGGACAGGGGCTGGATACGCAGTATTTT; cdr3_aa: CASSTGQGLDTQYF
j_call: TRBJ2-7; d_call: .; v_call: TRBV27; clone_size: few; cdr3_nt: TGTGCCAGCAGTTCAAACTACGAGCAGTACTTC; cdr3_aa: CASSSNYEQYF
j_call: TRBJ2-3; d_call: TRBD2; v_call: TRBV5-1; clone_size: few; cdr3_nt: TGCGCCAGCAGCTTGTGGCCCTCCAGGCCAAGCTCCCGACTAGCGGGAAGCACAGATACGCAGTATTTT; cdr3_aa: CASSLWPSRPSSRLAGSTDTQYF
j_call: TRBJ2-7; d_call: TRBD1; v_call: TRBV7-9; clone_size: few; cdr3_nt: TGTGCCAGCGAAGGGGGCACCTACGAGCAGTACTTC; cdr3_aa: CASEGGTYEQYF
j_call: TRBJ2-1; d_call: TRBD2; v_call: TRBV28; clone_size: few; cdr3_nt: TGCTCTAGCGGGAGGAATGAGCAGTTCTTC; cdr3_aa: CSSGRNEQFF
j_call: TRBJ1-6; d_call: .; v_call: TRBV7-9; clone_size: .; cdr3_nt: TGTGCCAGCAGTACAACAGCGGATTCACCCCTCCACTTT; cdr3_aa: CASSTTADSPLHF
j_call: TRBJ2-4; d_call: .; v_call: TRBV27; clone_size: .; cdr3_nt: TGTGCCAGCAGTCCACCGCCAGGGAAAAACATTCAGTACTTC; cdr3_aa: CASSPPPGKNIQYF
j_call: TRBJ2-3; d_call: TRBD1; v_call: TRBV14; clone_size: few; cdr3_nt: TGTGCCAGCAGCCAAGCACATGGGACAGTCAGCACAGATACGCAGTATTTT; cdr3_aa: CASSQAHGTVSTDTQYF
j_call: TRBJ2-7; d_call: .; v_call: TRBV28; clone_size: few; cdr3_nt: TGTGCCAGCAGTTTCGGGGTGGGCGAGCAGTACTTC; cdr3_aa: CASSFGVGEQYF
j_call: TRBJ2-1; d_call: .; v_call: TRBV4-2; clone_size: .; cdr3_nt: TGTGCCAGCAGCCTGACGGGTCCCGGTCCCCAGTTCTTC; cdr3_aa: CASSLTGPGPQFF
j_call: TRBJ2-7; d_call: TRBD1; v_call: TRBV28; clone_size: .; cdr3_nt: TGTGCCAGCAGACCCCGGGACAGGGGGCTAGGCGAGCAGTACTTC; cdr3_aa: CASRPRDRGLGEQYF
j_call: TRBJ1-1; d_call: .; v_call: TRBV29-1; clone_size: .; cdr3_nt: TGCAGCGTTGCTAATGGGAGGGACACTGAAGCTTTCTTT; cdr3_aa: CSVANGRDTEAFF
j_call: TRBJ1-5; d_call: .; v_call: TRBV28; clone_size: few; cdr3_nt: TGTGCCAGCAGAGGGGTACGCAATCAGCCCCAGCATTTT; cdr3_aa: CASRGVRNQPQHF
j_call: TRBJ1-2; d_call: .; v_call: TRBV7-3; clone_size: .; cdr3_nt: TGTGCCAGCAGCTGGGAGGATAACTATGGCTACACCTTC; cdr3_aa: CASSWEDNYGYTF